This T cell receptor beta chain was retrieved from a study of identical twins. TCRdb re-derived calls from the 5' RACE reads in MiXCR, one entry per CDR3 protein. The repertoire includes hundreds of thousands of distinct CDR3 sequences, approximately 13% of them detected once, and 1.5% to 2% sits in the top ten. Notes on the study in general: While abundant cord blood beta clonotypes carried fewer insertions, memory repertoires showed no such pattern. Zero-insertion analyses might be partly confounded by invariant T cells like MAIT and iNKT. The study based its conclusions on cross-sectional statistical analysis and did not follow the same donors. Low generation probability was overrepresented in out-of-frame alpha sequences shared by twins.

This clonotype came up many times. Its target is not known. A further study also used this sample, focusing on yellow fever vaccine responses in identical twins.

The sample comprised PBMCs. This receptor was obtained from a woman aged 18-35 years in good health.

The CDR3 reads CASSGLRERYEQYF. The CDR3 bases are TGTGCCAGCAGTGGCTTGCGGGAAAGATACGAGCAGTACTTC. The V gene is TRBV12-3 or TRBV12-4, the J gene TRBJ2-7; D might be TRBD2 (6 bases). This CDR3 contains 14 residues. Deletions cut 5 bases from V and 4 bases from J, with 15 bases between.